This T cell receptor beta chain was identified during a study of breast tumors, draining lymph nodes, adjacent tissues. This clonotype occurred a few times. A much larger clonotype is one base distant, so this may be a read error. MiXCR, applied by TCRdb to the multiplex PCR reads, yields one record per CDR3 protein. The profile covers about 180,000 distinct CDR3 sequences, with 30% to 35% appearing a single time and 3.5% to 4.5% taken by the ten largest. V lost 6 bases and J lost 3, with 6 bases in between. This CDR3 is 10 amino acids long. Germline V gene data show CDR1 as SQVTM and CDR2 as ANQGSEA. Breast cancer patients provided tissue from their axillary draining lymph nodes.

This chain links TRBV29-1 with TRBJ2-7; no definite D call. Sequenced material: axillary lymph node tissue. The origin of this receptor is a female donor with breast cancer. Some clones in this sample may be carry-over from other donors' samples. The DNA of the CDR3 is TGCAGCGTCGTAAACTACGAGCAGTACTTC. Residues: CSVVNYEQYF.